Below, 22 T cell receptor beta chains from the same sample are listed, as sequenced in a study of response to subunit inactivated influenza vaccine. TCRdb reprocessed the RT-PCR reads via MiXCR and lists one record per CDR3 protein. This table has roughly 780,000 distinct CDR3 sequences, about a fifth appearing once. The sample here was PBMCs from blood, taken more than 4 days after vaccination. The receptor source for this set is a man aged 50 to 59 who received an inactivated influenza vaccine.

The chain combines TRBV7-3 with TRBJ1-1; D unclear. Germline V gene lookup returns CDR1 SGHTA and CDR2 FQGTGA. V dropped 2 bases and J dropped 0 bases, with 7 bases sitting between them. CDR3 size: 14 residues. CDR3 loop: CASSLSSLNTEAFF. In DNA, the CDR3 is TGTGCCAGCAGCTTATCTTCGCTGAACACTGAAGCTTTCTTT.

In its sample, this clonotype was seen many times. The CDR3: CASSRGGQPQETQYF. The CDR3 DNA reads TGTGCCAGCAGCCGAGGGGGACAGCCACAAGAGACCCAGTACTTC. The rearrangement uses TRBV4-2 and TRBJ2-5; 7 bases agree with TRBD1. The CDR3 has 15 residues. Germline CDR1 is LGHNA and CDR2 is YNFKEQ. V was clipped by 4 bases and J by 2 bases; unmatched bases: 7.

CDR3 sequence: CASSGGGSYSNQPQHF. The CDR3 nucleotides are TGTGCCAGCAGTGGGGGGGGGTCTTATAGCAATCAGCCCCAGCATTTT. The chain carries TRBV12-3 or TRBV12-4 and TRBJ1-5; tentative D call: TRBD1 (5 bases). The CDR3 covers 16 residues. Trimming removed 5 bases at V and 0 bases at J, with 14 bases between.

A few counts support this clonotype. The chain is built from TRBV10-3 and TRBJ1-5, with 8 bases matching TRBD1. The CDR3 is 14 residues long. V lost 10 bases to trimming and J lost 5 bases; unmatched junction nucleotides: 10. CDR1 and CDR2 (germline): ENHRY, SYGVKD. DNA of the CDR3: TGTGCCACCGGAAAGGACAGGGCCGATCAGCCCCAGCATTTT. It specifies CATGKDRADQPQHF.

The chain uses TRBV7-2 and TRBJ2-3; 11 bases match TRBD1. V shed 5 bases, J shed 12 bases, and the junction held 4 bases outside the gene matches. Germline assignment: CDR1 SGHTA and CDR2 FQGNSA. The CDR3 is 12 amino acids. CDR3 region: CASSRDRGGQYF. DNA of the CDR3: TGTGCCAGCAGCCGGGACAGGGGGGGTCAGTATTTT.

This clonotype was observed a few times. This chain connects TRBV2 to TRBJ2-5; maybe TRBD2 (5 bases). Germline CDR1 and CDR2: SNHLY and FYNNEI. The V and J ends lost 3 bases and 3 bases respectively, with 11 bases between them. The CDR3 length is 14 residues. CDR3 protein: CASSDAGLKETQYF. In DNA form, the CDR3 reads TGTGCCAGCAGTGATGCGGGTCTGAAAGAGACCCAGTACTTC.

The chain recombines TRBV4-2 with TRBJ2-6; 10 bases agree with TRBD1. V shed 4 bases, J shed 8 bases, and the junction held 8 bases outside the gene matches. From germline, CDR1 is LGHNA and CDR2 YNFKEQ. This CDR3 is 16 amino acids long. The DNA for the CDR3 is TGTGCCAGCAGCCCCGGACAGGGGGATCCTTCCAACGTCCTGACTTTC. Translated: CASSPGQGDPSNVLTF.

The chain has TRBV29-1 and TRBJ1-2; D is unresolved. Germline lookup yields CDR1 SQVTM and CDR2 ANQGSEA. Trimming stripped 0 bases from V and 3 bases from J, with 11 bases between. CDR3 length: 14 residues. Here the CDR3 DNA reads TGCAGCGTTGAAGATATGATGAGGTACTATGGCTACACCTTC. This encodes CSVEDMMRYYGYTF.

This clonotype was picked up a small number of times. V gene TRBV10-3 combines with J gene TRBJ2-7; 9 bases align to TRBD2. The J segment lost 5 bases and the V segment lost 11 bases, leaving 7 bases of the junction unmatched. Germline loops: CDR1 ENHRY, CDR2 SYGVKD. The CDR3 spans 12 residues. The CDR3 is CASKQRGDEQYF. In DNA form, the CDR3 reads TGTGCCTCCAAACAGCGGGGGGACGAGCAGTACTTC.

The chain joins TRBV5-1 to TRBJ2-5; 8 bases are shared with TRBD2. CDR1 is SGHRS, CDR2 YFSETQ, per germline. The V and J ends lost 2 bases and 6 bases, in that order; junction bases with no gene match: 9. The CDR3 runs 15 residues. CDR3 amino acids: CASSLDMGLEKTQYF. CDR3 nucleotides: TGCGCCAGCAGCTTAGATATGGGACTAGAAAAGACCCAGTACTTC.

The chain uses TRBV15 and TRBJ2-7; the D gene is possibly TRBD1 (6 bases). This CDR3 has 14 residues. The V and J ends lost 1 base and 5 bases respectively, with 12 bases between them. CDR1 and CDR2 from the germline V gene are LNHNV and YYDKDF (reference sequence). CDR3 residues: CATSRVGARDEQYF. The CDR3 DNA follows: TGTGCCACCAGCAGAGTGGGGGCGCGGGACGAGCAGTACTTC.

Here the CDR3 reads CSVKRVDRVYNEQFF. For the CDR3, the DNA is TGCAGCGTCAAAAGGGTGGACAGGGTTTATAATGAGCAGTTCTTC. V usage is TRBV29-1 and J usage is TRBJ2-1, with 8 positions matching TRBD1. CDR1 and CDR2 (germline): SQVTM, ANQGSEA. The V segment lost 6 bases and the J segment 7 bases; nucleotides outside the gene matches: 14. The CDR3 runs to 15 residues.

The rearrangement uses TRBV18 and TRBJ2-2, with 8 bases fitting TRBD2. The CDR3 sequence is 17 residues long. Germline CDR1 KGHSH, CDR2 LQKENI. Losses at the gene ends were 2 bases for V and 6 bases for J; bases not matched to a gene: 11. CDR3: CASSPFGEAGLAGELFF. CDR3 coding DNA: TGTGCCAGCTCACCATTCGGCGAAGCGGGACTAGCCGGGGAGCTGTTTTTT.

This clonotype appeared many times. The chain links TRBV5-1 to TRBJ2-5; no definite D call. Looked up from germline, CDR1 is SGHRS and CDR2 is YFSETQ. The CDR3 length is 14 residues. V dropped 0 bases and J dropped 1 base, with 7 bases sitting between them. The CDR3 DNA reads as TGCGCCAGCAGCTTGGTCTCAGGCCAAGAGACCCAGTACTTC. It translates to CASSLVSGQETQYF.

This clonotype occurred a few times. The chain joins TRBV5-1 to TRBJ2-7; a weak D match, TRBD2 (5 bases). The germline CDR1 and CDR2 sequences are SGHRS and YFSETQ. Trimming took off 3 bases at V and 4 bases at J, with 11 bases between the two ends. This CDR3 spans 13 amino acids. The CDR3 DNA reads as TGCGCCAGCAGCTCTAGCCCCCGATACGAGCAGTACTTC. Residues: CASSSSPRYEQYF.

This clonotype was seen many times. The rearrangement uses TRBV20-1 and TRBJ2-5; no definite D call. This CDR3 contains 13 residues. From germline, CDR1 is DFQATT and CDR2 SNEGSKA (reference sequence). Trimming stripped 6 bases from V and 3 bases from J, with 14 bases between. CDR3 protein: CSAHDQIEETQYF. The CDR3 bases are TGCAGTGCCCACGACCAGATTGAAGAGACCCAGTACTTC.

This clonotype was detected a few times. The rearrangement joins TRBV5-1 to TRBJ2-7; D call uncertain. Germline V gene lookup returns CDR1 SGHRS and CDR2 YFSETQ. Trimming took 3 bases from V and 0 from J, leaving 10 bases between them. This CDR3 is built from 14 residues. The CDR3 sequence: CASSSTGDSYEQYF. Here the CDR3 DNA reads TGCGCCAGCAGCTCCACTGGCGACTCCTACGAGCAGTACTTC.

This clonotype appeared a few times. The CDR3 spells CASSVIQGSYGYTF. CDR3 bases: TGTGCCAGCAGCGTAATACAGGGGAGCTATGGCTACACCTTC. J is TRBJ1-2 and V is TRBV7-9; 7 bases fit TRBD1. CDR1 and CDR2 (germline): SEHNR, FQNEAQ (reference sequence). The CDR3 is 14 amino acids. V was pared by 5 bases and J by 4 bases, with 7 bases of the junction left unmatched.

This rearrangement joins TRBV6-4 to TRBJ2-2; maybe TRBD1 (5 bases). The CDR3 loop spans 16 amino acids. Looked up from germline, CDR1 is MRHNA and CDR2 is SNTAGT. The V end was cut by 5 bases, the J end by 7 bases, with 20 bases between. CDR3 in DNA: TGTGCCAGCAGTTTAGAAAATCAGGGTCATGGCGGGGAGCTGTTTTTT. Its protein is CASSLENQGHGGELFF.

Only a few counts were recorded for this clonotype. The gene calls are TRBV28 and TRBJ2-3, with D possibly being TRBD1 (5 bases). CDR3 size: 16 residues. V was pared by 0 bases and J by 0 bases, with 10 bases between. Looked up from germline, CDR1 is MDHEN and CDR2 is SYDVKM. In nucleotides, the CDR3 is TGTGCCAGCAGTTTATGGGCCAGGGCAAGCACAGATACGCAGTATTTT. It translates to CASSLWARASTDTQYF.

The chain recombines TRBV19 with TRBJ2-6; TRBD2 might be the D (6 bases). The CDR3 has 16 amino acids. Germline loops: CDR1 LNHDA, CDR2 SQIVND (reference sequence). V lost 6 bases to trimming and J lost 4 bases, with 16 bases between them. DNA of the CDR3: TGTGCCAGTAGCCTGTATGGGGGGACCGGGGCCAACGTCCTGACTTTC. Translation gives CASSLYGGTGANVLTF. The whole variable domain, remainder taken from reference TRBV19 and TRBJ2-6, is DGGITQSPKYLFRKEGQNVTLSCEQNLNHDAMYWYRQDPGQGLRLIYYSQIVNDFQKGDIAEGYSVSREKKESFPLTVTSAQKNPTAFYLCASSLYGGTGANVLTFGAGSRLTVL.

This clonotype was detected a few times. The chain has TRBV21-1 and TRBJ1-5; whether TRBD1, the table's D call, matches the DNA was not checked. TRBV21-1 is designated a pseudogene. The CDR3 totals 15 residues. CDR3 residues: CASIKDAGANQPQHF. The DNA for the CDR3 is TGTGCCAGCATTAAGGATGCAGGGGCAAATCAGCCCCAGCATTTT.